This entry describes one T cell receptor (beta chain). By quantitative 5'-RACE with molecular barcodes, the TCR beta libraries were made. From the 5' RACE reads, TCRdb called clonotypes with MiXCR, one entry per CDR3 protein. Seen here are fewer than 250,000 distinct CDR3 sequences, more than 9% observed once, and the top ten hold about 20%. This entry comes from a study of CD8 T cells in ankylosing spondylitis. V dropped 2 bases and J dropped 2 bases, with 17 bases sitting between them. Germline CDR1 reads SGHDT; CDR2 reads YYEEEE. The CDR3 loop spans 16 amino acids. The gene calls are TRBV5-6 and TRBJ2-7; tentatively, D is TRBD1 or TRBD2 (5 bases each). This clonotype originated in a male donor with ankylosing spondylitis or in good health (not recorded which). Sequencing input: blood, either unsorted or a sorted T cell fraction (not recorded which). The CDR3 region is CASSFRKGTDTYEQYF. For the CDR3, the DNA is TGTGCCAGCAGCTTCCGTAAAGGGACGGACACCTACGAGCAGTACTTC.